Presented here are 15 T cell receptor beta chains from one specimen sequenced in a study of blood T cell repertoires in COVID-19. Using immunoSEQ multiplex PCR, the repertoire was profiled, and TCRdb retains in-frame clones only, with some absent. The sample lists approximately 190,000 clones, around 80% occurring once. Sequences were obtained from peripheral blood. These receptors came from a man younger than 40 with active or convalescent COVID-19.

Only one count was recorded for this clone. The V gene is TRBV11-3, the J gene TRBJ1-2, with D unclear. The CDR3 sequence is 13 residues long. Trimming cost V 5 bases and J 4 bases, with 11 bases left between them. Germline V gene data show CDR1 as SGHNT and CDR2 as YENEEA. CDR3 sequence: CASSPTGSYGYTF. Written as DNA, the CDR3 is TGTGCCAGCAGCCCAACGGGAAGCTATGGCTACACCTTC.

This clone is a singleton in its sample. The chain recombines TRBV7-9 with TRBJ1-1; D may be TRBD1 (6 bases). CDR1 and CDR2 (germline): SEHNR, FQNEAQ (reference sequence). V gave up 6 bases and J gave up 1 base, with 12 bases separating them. The CDR3 spans 14 residues. The CDR3 reads CASSTGTQNTEAFF. CDR3 DNA sequence: TGTGCCAGCAGTACCGGGACACAGAACACTGAAGCTTTCTTT.

The chain has TRBV6-5 and TRBJ1-2; 7 bases map to TRBD1. The CDR3 totals 15 residues. The germline gives CDR1 MNHEY, CDR2 SVGAGI. V shed 6 bases and J 2 bases; nucleotides not matched to a gene: 9. CDR3 in DNA: TGTGCCAGCAGAGAGACAGGGACGCAAAACTATGGCTACACCTTC. Amino acids: CASRETGTQNYGYTF.

The chain joins TRBV7-9 to TRBJ2-7; D might be TRBD2 (5 bases). The V and J ends lost 3 bases and 5 bases respectively, with 5 bases between them. CDR3 size: 11 residues. Germline values: CDR1 SEHNR, CDR2 FQNEAQ (reference sequence). CDR3 loop: CASSFGDEQYF. In DNA form, the CDR3 reads TGTGCCAGCAGCTTCGGGGACGAGCAGTACTTC.

The chain joins TRBV6-4 to TRBJ2-7, with D maybe TRBD2 (7 bases). CDR1 and CDR2 (germline): MRHNA, SNTAGT. Trimming pared 10 bases from V and 3 bases from J, leaving 19 bases between. This CDR3 comprises 14 residues. As DNA, the CDR3 is TGTGCCATAGGGGGGGGAGCCCACCACTACGAGCAGTACTTC. This gives the protein CAIGGGAHHYEQYF.

This clone was seen more than once but under ten times. The chain uses TRBV19 and TRBJ2-1, with a weak D call TRBD1 (5 bases). There are 15 residues in the CDR3. The ends were cut back, 5 bases at V and 4 bases at J, with 15 bases in the middle. The germline CDR1 and CDR2 sequences are LNHDA and SQIVND (reference sequence). The CDR3 coding sequence is TGTGCCAGTAGTGGCCTAGTAGGGGCATACAATGAGCAGTTCTTC. It translates to CASSGLVGAYNEQFF.

The CDR3 reads CASSDRGDQPQHF. In DNA, the CDR3 is TGTGCCAGTAGTGATCGGGGGGATCAGCCCCAGCATTTT. The chain joins TRBV19 to TRBJ1-5, with D maybe TRBD1 (5 bases). Germline CDR1 LNHDA, CDR2 SQIVND (reference sequence). The ends were cut back, 5 bases at V and 5 bases at J, with 10 bases in the middle. The CDR3 extends over 13 amino acids.

This chain links TRBV9 with TRBJ2-1, with 10 bases identical to TRBD2. The CDR3 length is 17 residues. V dropped 3 bases and J dropped 0; count of bases not matched to a gene: 6. Looked up from germline, CDR1 is SGDLS and CDR2 is YYNGEE. CDR3 region: CASSAGAGGPSYNEQFF. The CDR3, as DNA: TGTGCCAGCAGCGCGGGAGCGGGAGGGCCCTCCTACAATGAGCAGTTCTTC.

CDR3 DNA sequence: TGTGCCACCAGCAGACAGCAGGGGGCGGGGGGCTACACCTTC. Translation: CATSRQQGAGGYTF. This sequence joins TRBV15 and TRBJ1-2; 8 nucleotides agree with TRBD1. Germline lookup yields CDR1 LNHNV and CDR2 YYDKDF (reference sequence). V shed 2 bases, J shed 8 bases, and the junction held 7 bases outside the gene matches. The CDR3 spans 14 residues. The full variable domain, its missing parts supplied by reference TRBV15 and TRBJ1-2, is DAMVIQNPRYQVTQFGKPVTLSCSQTLNHNVMYWYQQKSSQAPKLLFHYYDKDFNNEADTPDNFQSRRPNTSFCFLDIRSPGLGDTAMYLCATSRQQGAGGYTFGSGTRLTVV.

The chain's CDR3 is CASSLPPYSLQETQYF. Here the CDR3 DNA reads TGTGCCAGCAGCTTACCCCCCTACTCCCTCCAAGAGACCCAGTACTTC. The rearrangement links TRBV7-2 to TRBJ2-5; D ambiguous. This CDR3 comprises 16 residues. In germline, CDR1 is SGHTA, CDR2 FQGNSA. Trimming shortened V by 2 bases and J by 1 base, and 14 bases separated the two germline ends.

V usage is TRBV5-4 and J usage is TRBJ2-1, with 7 nucleotides matching TRBD1. Germline loops: CDR1 SGHNT, CDR2 YYREEE (reference sequence). The CDR3 runs to 16 residues. After removal of 3 bases from V and 7 bases from J, the junction contained 13 bases not matched to a gene. The CDR3 sequence is CASSSTGTASWNEQFF. The CDR3 nucleotides read TGTGCCAGCAGCTCAACCGGGACAGCCTCGTGGAATGAGCAGTTCTTC.

CDR3 residues: CASSLAPFGQGATNEKLFF. Written as DNA, the CDR3 is TGTGCCAGCAGCTTAGCCCCCTTTGGACAGGGTGCAACTAATGAAAAACTGTTTTTT. The rearrangement joins TRBV7-9 to TRBJ1-4; TRBD1 aligns across 8 bases. CDR3 length equals 19 residues. Germline V gene data show CDR1 as SEHNR and CDR2 as FQNEAQ (reference sequence). V was pared by 0 bases and J by 0 bases, with 9 bases of the junction left unmatched.

In this sample, this clone turned up once. The genes are TRBV7-9 and TRBJ2-1, with D perhaps TRBD1 (5 bases). This CDR3 is 17 amino acids long. The V end lost 5 bases, the J end lost 5 bases, and 22 bases lay between the germline ends. CDR1 is SEHNR, CDR2 FQNEAQ, per germline (reference sequence). The CDR3 sequence: CASSPPVAGRQDNEQFF. The CDR3 DNA follows: TGTGCCAGCAGCCCCCCTGTGGCAGGGCGGCAAGACAATGAGCAGTTCTTC.

The chain carries TRBV11-3 and TRBJ2-7; D unresolved. V lost 1 base and J 1 base, leaving 5 bases between the germline ends. Germline V gives CDR1 SGHNT, CDR2 YENEEA. CDR3 length equals 13 residues. This chain's CDR3 is CASSLGHSYEQYF. DNA for the CDR3: TGTGCCAGCAGCTTAGGGCATTCCTACGAGCAGTACTTC.

The chain recombines TRBV20-1 with TRBJ1-4; 10 bases are shared with TRBD1. The germline V gene has CDR1 DFQATT and CDR2 SNEGSKA (reference sequence). Germline trimming cut 8 bases from V and 12 bases from J; bases unmatched to any gene: 6. This CDR3 contains 11 residues. CDR3 nucleotide sequence: TGCAGTTCCCGGGACAGGGGAGAACTGTTTTTT. It yields the protein CSSRDRGELFF.